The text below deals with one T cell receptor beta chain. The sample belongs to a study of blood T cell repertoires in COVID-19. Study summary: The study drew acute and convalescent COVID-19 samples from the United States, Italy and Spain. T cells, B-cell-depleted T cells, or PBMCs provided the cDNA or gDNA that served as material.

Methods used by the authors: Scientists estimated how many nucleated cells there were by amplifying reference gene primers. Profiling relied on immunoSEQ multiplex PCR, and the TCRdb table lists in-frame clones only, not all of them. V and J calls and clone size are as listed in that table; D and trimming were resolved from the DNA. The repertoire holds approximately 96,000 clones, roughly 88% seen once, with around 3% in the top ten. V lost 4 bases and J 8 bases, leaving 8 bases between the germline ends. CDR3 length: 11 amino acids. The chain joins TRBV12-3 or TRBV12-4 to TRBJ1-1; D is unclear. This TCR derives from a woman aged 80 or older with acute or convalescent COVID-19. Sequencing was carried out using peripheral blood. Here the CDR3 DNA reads TGTGCCAGCAGTTGGGGAGGGGAAGCTTTCTTT. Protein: CASSWGGEAFF.